The 8 T cell receptor beta chains below were found in one sample sequenced in a study of CD8 T cells in Susac syndrome. Random hexamers were used to reverse transcribe an amount of about 0.45 to 1 ug RNA. MiXCR, run by TCRdb on the immunoSEQ multiplex PCR reads, gives a single entry per CDR3 protein. The sample gives 150,000 to 200,000 distinct CDR3 sequences, 90% to 96% of which show up once; about 0.093% is in the top ten. Sequencing was performed on CD4+ T cells from PBMCs. These receptors were collected from a human donor with multiple sclerosis.

The chain links TRBV5-1 to TRBJ2-7; perhaps TRBD1 as D (6 bases). With 3 bases removed from V and 3 bases from J, the gap between germline ends came to 13 bases. Germline CDR1 is SGHRS and CDR2 is YFSETQ. The CDR3 extends over 14 amino acids. Here the CDR3 DNA reads TGCGCCAGCAGCTCCGGACAGATTAACTACGAGCAGTACTTC. Amino acids: CASSSGQINYEQYF.

V is TRBV7-9 and J is TRBJ1-2; 8 bases match TRBD1. Looked up from germline, CDR1 is SEHNR and CDR2 is FQNEAQ (reference sequence). Trimming cost V 3 bases and J 7 bases; bases outside gene matches: 7. The CDR3 consists of 14 residues. Written as DNA, the CDR3 is TGTGCCAGCAGCTTCCAACAGGGGGGATCTGGCTACACCTTC. Translated, it gives CASSFQQGGSGYTF.

This clonotype turned up a few times. The chain recombines TRBV19 with TRBJ2-3; 10 bases are shared with TRBD2. V trimming: 10 bases; J trimming: 2 bases; junction bases outside the gene matches: 3. Germline V gene data show CDR1 as LNHDA and CDR2 as SQIVND (reference sequence). The CDR3 spans 13 residues. CDR3 amino acids: CATSGGLTDTQYF. CDR3 sequence (DNA): TGTGCCACTAGCGGGGGACTCACAGATACGCAGTATTTT.

Only one count was recorded for this clonotype. V is TRBV5-4 and J is TRBJ2-1; D uncertain. This CDR3 has 15 amino acids. Germline V gene sequence: CDR1 SGHNT, CDR2 YYREEE (reference sequence). V lost 1 base to trimming and J lost 2 bases, with 10 bases between them. CDR3 DNA sequence: TGTGCCAGCAGCTTGATAGGATTGACCTACAATGAGCAGTTCTTC. Amino acid sequence: CASSLIGLTYNEQFF.

J is TRBJ2-7 and V is TRBV5-4, with 11 bases identical to TRBD2. This CDR3 contains 15 residues. Germline CDR1 reads SGHNT; CDR2 reads YYREEE (reference sequence). V trimming: 3 bases; J trimming: 3 bases; junction bases outside the gene matches: 5. The CDR3 sequence is CASSSTGTSGYEQYF. For the CDR3, the DNA is TGTGCCAGCAGCTCGACCGGGACTAGCGGCTACGAGCAGTACTTC.

V gene TRBV2 combines with J gene TRBJ1-6; 8 bases are shared with TRBD1. The CDR3 is made up of 15 amino acids. The germline V gene encodes CDR1 SNHLY and CDR2 FYNNEI. J was trimmed by 7 bases and V by 6 bases; bases with no gene match: 8. CDR3 residues: CASRDSTGVNSPLHF. In nucleotides, the CDR3 is TGTGCCAGCAGAGATTCGACAGGGGTCAATTCACCCCTCCACTTT.

V and J are TRBV20-1 and TRBJ2-5; tentatively, D is TRBD1 (5 bases). Between the trimmed V and J ends, which lost 7 bases and 1 base, there was a span of 13 bases. Germline V gene sequence: CDR1 DFQATT, CDR2 SNEGSKA (reference sequence). The CDR3 is 13 amino acids. The CDR3 DNA follows: TGCAGTGAGGGGTCGAGTCTCCAAGAGACCCAGTACTTC. Translated, it gives CSEGSSLQETQYF.

J is TRBJ2-6 and V is TRBV12-3 or TRBV12-4; 7 bases align to TRBD2. The V segment lost 6 bases and the J segment 2 bases; nucleotides outside the gene matches: 4. The CDR3 consists of 15 residues. In nucleotides, the CDR3 is TGTGCCAGCAGCAGACGGGGGGCTGGGGCCAACGTCCTGACTTTC. Amino acid sequence: CASSRRGAGANVLTF.